This T cell receptor beta chain was found in a study of OX40 agonist ivuxolimab in advanced cancers. On this clone: Antigen unknown.

Only in-frame clones appear in the TCRdb table, and some are missing; sequencing was by immunoSEQ multiplex PCR. Of over 60,000 clones in the sample, around 88% were seen once. Overall study findings and caveats: The study observed clonal expansion of CD4+ and CD8+ blood T cells by week 6 at 0.1 to 3.0 mg/kg. Relative to CD4+, CD8+ T cells held more expanded clones on average.

The CDR3 is made up of 15 amino acids. With 5 bases clipped from V and 8 bases from J, the junction kept 9 bases outside the gene matches. Germline CDR1 reads PRHDT; CDR2 reads FYEKMQ (reference sequence). This sequence originates from an adult with an advanced solid tumor such as melanoma, head and neck, liver or kidney cancer. The V and J genes are TRBV13 and TRBJ1-6; 7 positions match TRBD1. The sequencing here drew on CD4+ or CD8+ T cells sorted from blood, taken in a trial of the OX40 agonist ivuxolimab. The CDR3 reads CASSHNRGWDSPLHF. The CDR3 DNA is TGTGCCAGCAGCCATAACAGGGGCTGGGATTCACCCCTCCACTTT.